The source of this TCR beta chain is a study of T cell repertoires in cytomegalovirus infection. Study context: Well-studied HLA-B-restricted CMV epitopes were used in the study alongside recently identified HLA-C-restricted ones. Public TCR beta signatures marked donors with CMV infection and the matching HLA.

Each CDR3 protein gets one entry after TCRdb re-called the reads with MiXCR. The repertoire holds about 920,000 distinct CDR3 sequences, with less than 35% as singletons. CDR3 length: 15 amino acids. Losses at the gene ends were 5 bases for V and 8 bases for J; bases not matched to a gene: 9. General observations from the study: Within the response measured ex vivo, HLA-C-restricted CMV-specific TCR beta clonotypes were dominant. Carriers of CMV plus the relevant HLA were identified by cumulative public TCR beta family frequency.

This clonotype was seen a few times. Its target is not known. The receptor comes from a human donor in good health (CMV status not recorded). Some clones in this sample may be carry-over from other donors' samples. Here the sequenced sample was cultured CD8+ T cells from PBMCs, taken from culture after CMV antigen stimulation. The chain links TRBV12-3 or TRBV12-4 to TRBJ1-6; 7 nucleotides match TRBD1. The CDR3 reads CASSRAVQGDSPLHF. CDR3 bases: TGTGCCAGCAGTAGGGCCGTCCAGGGGGATTCACCCCTCCACTTT.